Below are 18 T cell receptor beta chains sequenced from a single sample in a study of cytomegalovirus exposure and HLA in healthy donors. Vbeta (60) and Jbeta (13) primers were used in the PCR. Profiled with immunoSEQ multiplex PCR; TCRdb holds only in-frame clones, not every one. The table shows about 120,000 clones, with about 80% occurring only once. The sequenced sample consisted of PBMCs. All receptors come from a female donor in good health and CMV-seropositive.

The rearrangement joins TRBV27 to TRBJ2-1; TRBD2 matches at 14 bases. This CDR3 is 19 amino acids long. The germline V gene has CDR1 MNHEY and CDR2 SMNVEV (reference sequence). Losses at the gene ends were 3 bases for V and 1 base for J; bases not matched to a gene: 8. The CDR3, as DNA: TGTGCCAGCAGTTTCCCGACTAGCGGGGGGGCAGGATCCTACAATGAGCAGTTCTTC. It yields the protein CASSFPTSGGAGSYNEQFF.

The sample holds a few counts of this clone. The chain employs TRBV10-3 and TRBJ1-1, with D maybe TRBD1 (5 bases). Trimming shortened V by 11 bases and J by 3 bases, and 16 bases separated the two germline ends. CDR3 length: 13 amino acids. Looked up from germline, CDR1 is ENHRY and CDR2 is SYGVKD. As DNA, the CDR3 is TGTGCCTCAAGGGGTCGACCGGACACTGAAGCTTTCTTT. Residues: CASRGRPDTEAFF.

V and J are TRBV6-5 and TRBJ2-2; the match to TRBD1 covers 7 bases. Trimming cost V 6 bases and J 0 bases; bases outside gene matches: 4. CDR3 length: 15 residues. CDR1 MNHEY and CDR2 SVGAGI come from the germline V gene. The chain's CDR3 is CASRRQGANTGELFF. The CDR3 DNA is TGTGCCAGCAGGCGACAGGGAGCGAACACCGGGGAGCTGTTTTTT.

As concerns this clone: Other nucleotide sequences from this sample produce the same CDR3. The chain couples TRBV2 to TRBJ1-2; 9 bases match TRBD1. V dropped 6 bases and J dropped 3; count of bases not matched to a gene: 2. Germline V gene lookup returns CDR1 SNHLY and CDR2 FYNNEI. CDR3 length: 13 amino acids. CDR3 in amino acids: CASRQGADYGYTF. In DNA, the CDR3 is TGTGCCAGCAGACAGGGGGCGGACTATGGCTACACCTTC.

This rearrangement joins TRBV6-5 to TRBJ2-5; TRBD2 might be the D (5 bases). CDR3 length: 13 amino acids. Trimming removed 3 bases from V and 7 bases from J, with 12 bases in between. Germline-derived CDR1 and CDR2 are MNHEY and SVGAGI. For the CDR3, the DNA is TGTGCCAGCAGTTATTATAAGGAGGCGACCCAGTACTTC. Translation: CASSYYKEATQYF.

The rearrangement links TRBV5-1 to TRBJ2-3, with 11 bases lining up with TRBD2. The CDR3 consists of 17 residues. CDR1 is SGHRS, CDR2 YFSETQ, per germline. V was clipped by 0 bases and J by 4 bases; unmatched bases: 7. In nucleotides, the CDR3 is TGCGCCAGCAGCTTGGTGGCTACTAGCGGGGGATCAGATACGCAGTATTTT. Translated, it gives CASSLVATSGGSDTQYF.

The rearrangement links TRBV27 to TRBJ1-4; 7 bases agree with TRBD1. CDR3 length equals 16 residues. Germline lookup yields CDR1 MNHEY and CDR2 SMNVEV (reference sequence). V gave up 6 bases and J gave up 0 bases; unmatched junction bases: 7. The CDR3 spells CASSPDRRTTNEKLFF. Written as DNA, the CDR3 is TGTGCCAGCAGCCCGGACAGGAGGACAACTAATGAAAAACTGTTTTTT.

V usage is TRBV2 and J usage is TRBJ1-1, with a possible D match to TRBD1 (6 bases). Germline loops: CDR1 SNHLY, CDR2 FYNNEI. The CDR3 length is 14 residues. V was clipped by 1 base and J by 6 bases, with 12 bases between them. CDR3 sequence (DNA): TGTGCCAGCAGTGAAGACAGGGCTCCCTCTGAAGCTTTCTTT. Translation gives CASSEDRAPSEAFF.

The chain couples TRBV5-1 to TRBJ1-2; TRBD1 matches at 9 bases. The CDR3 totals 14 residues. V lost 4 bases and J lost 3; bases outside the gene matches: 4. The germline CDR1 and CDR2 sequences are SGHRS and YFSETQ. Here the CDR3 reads CASSQDRGDYGYTF. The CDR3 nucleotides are TGCGCCAGCAGCCAGGACAGGGGCGACTATGGCTACACCTTC. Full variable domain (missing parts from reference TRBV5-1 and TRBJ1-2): KAGVTQTPRYLIKTRGQQVTLSCSPISGHRSVSWYQQTPGQGLQFLFEYFSETQRNKGNFPGRFSGRQFSNSRSEMNVSTLELGDSALYLCASSQDRGDYGYTFGSGTRLTVV.

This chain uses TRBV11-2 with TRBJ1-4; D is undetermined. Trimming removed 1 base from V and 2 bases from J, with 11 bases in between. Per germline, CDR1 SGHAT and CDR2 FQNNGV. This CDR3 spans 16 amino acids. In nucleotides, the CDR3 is TGTGCCAGCAGCTTAGGATGGAGGGCGACTAATGAAAAACTGTTTTTT. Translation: CASSLGWRATNEKLFF.

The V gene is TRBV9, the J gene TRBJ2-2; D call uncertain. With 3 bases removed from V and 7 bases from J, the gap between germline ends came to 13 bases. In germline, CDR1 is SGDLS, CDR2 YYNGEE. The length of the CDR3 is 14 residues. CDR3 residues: CASSGTVYGGELFF. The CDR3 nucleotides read TGTGCCAGCAGCGGTACAGTATATGGCGGGGAGCTGTTTTTT.

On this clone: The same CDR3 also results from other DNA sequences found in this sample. CDR3 protein: CATRDRGLRNTIYF. In DNA form, the CDR3 reads TGTGCCACTCGGGACAGGGGGCTTAGAAACACCATATATTTT. The chain couples TRBV6-5 to TRBJ1-3; TRBD1 agrees at 12 bases. CDR3 size: 14 residues. Germline CDR1 MNHEY, CDR2 SVGAGI. The V and J ends lost 10 bases and 5 bases, in that order; junction bases with no gene match: 6.

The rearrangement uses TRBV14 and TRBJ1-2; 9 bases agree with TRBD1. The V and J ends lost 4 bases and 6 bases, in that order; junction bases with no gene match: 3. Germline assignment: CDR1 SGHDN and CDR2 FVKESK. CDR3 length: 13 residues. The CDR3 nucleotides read TGTGCCAGCAGCCTGAGGACAGGGGATGGCTACACCTTC. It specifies CASSLRTGDGYTF.

As DNA, the CDR3 is TGTGCCAGCAGCTTAGGGACATCTAATGAAGCTTTCTTT. Translating gives CASSLGTSNEAFF. V is TRBV7-9 and J is TRBJ1-1; possible D gene TRBD1, 5 bases. Trimming shortened V by 1 base and J by 7 bases, and 10 bases separated the two germline ends. This CDR3 is built from 13 residues. The V gene's germline CDR1 is SEHNR and CDR2 FQNEAQ (reference sequence).

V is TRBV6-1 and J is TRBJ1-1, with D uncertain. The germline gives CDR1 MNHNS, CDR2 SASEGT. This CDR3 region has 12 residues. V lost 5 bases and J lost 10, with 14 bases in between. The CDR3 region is CASSPLGGRAFF. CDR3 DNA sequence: TGTGCCAGCAGTCCCCTGGGAGGGAGAGCTTTCTTT.

CDR3 in DNA: TGCGCCAGCAGTCAATCGCTGGCAGGCAGGGGGCACTATGGCTACACCTTC. It yields the protein CASSQSLAGRGHYGYTF. The gene calls are TRBV23-1 and TRBJ1-2, with 8 bases aligning to TRBD1. TRBV23-1 is recorded as an ORF, its role being uncertain. Trimming removed 0 bases from V and 3 bases from J; junction bases left unmatched: 9. CDR3 length: 17 residues.

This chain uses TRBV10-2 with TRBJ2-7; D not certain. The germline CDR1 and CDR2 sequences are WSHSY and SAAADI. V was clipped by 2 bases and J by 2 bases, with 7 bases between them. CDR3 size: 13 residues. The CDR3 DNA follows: TGCGCCAGCAGTGAGGGCCCAACCTACGAGCAGTACTTC. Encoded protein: CASSEGPTYEQYF.

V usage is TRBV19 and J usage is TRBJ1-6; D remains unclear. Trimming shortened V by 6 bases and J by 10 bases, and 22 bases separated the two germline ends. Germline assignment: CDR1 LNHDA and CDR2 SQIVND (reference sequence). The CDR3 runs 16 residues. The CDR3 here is CASSLWRGPRGSPLHF. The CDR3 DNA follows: TGTGCCAGTAGCCTTTGGAGAGGGCCGCGGGGATCACCCCTCCACTTT.